This TCR beta chain was documented in a study of technical replicates of blood from several donors. Libraries were prepared by immunoSEQ multiplex PCR; TCRdb keeps only in-frame clonotypes and omits some of them. The profile shows more than 15,000 clones, roughly nine tenths of them singletons. The material sequenced was PBMCs. The TCR sequence derives from a human donor in good health.

The CDR3 region has the DNA TGCAGCGTTGAGGGCCTAGATGGGACTGCCGAGTACGAGCAGTACTTC. It codes for CSVEGLDGTAEYEQYF. This chain links TRBV29-1 with TRBJ2-7; D may be TRBD2 (6 bases). V was trimmed by 3 bases and J by 4 bases, leaving 22 bases between them. The CDR3 runs 16 residues. Germline CDR1 reads SQVTM; CDR2 reads ANQGSEA.